This is a list of T cell receptor beta chains from one sample in a study of Ad26.COV2.S vaccination and SARS-CoV-2 variants. Assay used: immunoSEQ multiplex PCR; TCRdb lists only in-frame clones, some missing. The sample consists of 200,000 to 300,000 clones, 85% to 90% of them appearing once. The sample here was peripheral blood, taken in a trial of Ad26.COV2.S vaccine versus placebo. Receptor source: a person between 18 and 59 years old who received the Ad26.COV2.S COVID-19 vaccine or a placebo. CDR3s include the opening cysteine and the closing phenylalanine or tryptophan. Fields, in order: V gene, J gene, D gene, CDR3 length, clone size, CDR3 protein, CDR3 DNA. The D gene is left open where the match is weak. Some rows mark clone size as missing; the rest say once, few, many or name a class of expanded clone.

TRBV18	TRBJ1-2	.	15	.	CASSPRGESYYGYTF	TGTGCCAGCTCACCCCGGGGGGAGAGCTACTATGGCTACACCTTC
TRBV13	TRBJ2-7	TRBD2	18	.	CASSFGLAAPYGDYEQYF	TGTGCCAGCAGCTTTGGGCTAGCGGCCCCCTACGGGGACTACGAGCAGTACTTC
TRBV6-5	TRBJ2-7	.	15	.	CASSTTAIYSYEQYF	TGTGCCAGCAGTACAACGGCCATATACTCCTACGAGCAGTACTTC
TRBV12-3/TRBV12-4	TRBJ2-7	.	12	.	CASSPQGYEQYF	TGTGCCAGCAGTCCCCAGGGTTACGAGCAGTACTTC
TRBV3-1/TRBV3-2	TRBJ1-1	.	12	.	CASSQGVREAFF	TGTGCCAGCAGCCAAGGCGTCAGGGAGGCTTTCTTT
TRBV3-1/TRBV3-2	TRBJ2-1	.	14	.	CASSPQVFGNEQFF	TGTGCCAGCAGCCCGCAGGTGTTTGGGAATGAGCAGTTCTTC
TRBV25-1	TRBJ1-2	.	14	.	CASSPSWGGNGYTF	TGTGCCAGCAGTCCCTCATGGGGGGGCAATGGCTACACCTTC
TRBV6-1	TRBJ1-1	.	14	few	CASSEEGMNTEAFF	TGTGCCAGCAGTGAAGAGGGGATGAACACTGAAGCTTTCTTT
TRBV18	TRBJ1-2	.	14	.	CASSPSRDDYGYTF	TGTGCCAGCTCACCGTCCCGGGATGACTATGGCTACACCTTC
TRBV19	TRBJ1-5	.	15	.	CASSGGGNSNQPQHF	TGTGCCAGTAGTGGCGGGGGAAATAGCAATCAGCCCCAGCATTTT
TRBV6-1	TRBJ1-1	.	14	.	CASSEDVGATEAFF	TGTGCCAGCAGTGAGGACGTGGGGGCTACTGAAGCTTTCTTT
TRBV10-3	TRBJ1-4	.	14	.	CAISDGGFDEKLFF	TGTGCCATCAGTGACGGGGGATTCGATGAAAAACTGTTTTTT
TRBV28	TRBJ2-7	.	11	.	CATQGGYEQYF	TGTGCCACCCAAGGGGGCTACGAGCAGTACTTC
TRBV11-2	TRBJ1-2	.	14	.	CASSGWTPNYGYTF	TGTGCCAGCAGCGGTTGGACGCCGAACTATGGCTACACCTTC
TRBV25-1	TRBJ2-1	.	12	.	CASSEWGDEQFF	TGTGCCAGCAGTGAATGGGGCGATGAGCAGTTCTTC
TRBV28	TRBJ2-1	.	15	.	CASSLWRRAENEQFF	TGTGCCAGCAGTTTATGGAGAAGGGCTGAGAATGAGCAGTTCTTC
TRBV27	TRBJ1-2	TRBD1	13	.	CASSADRGRGYTF	TGTGCCAGCAGTGCCGACAGGGGGCGAGGCTACACCTTC